This T cell receptor beta chain was recovered during a study of cytomegalovirus exposure and HLA in healthy donors (TCRdb year 2017). About the full investigation: An earlier analysis of approximately 640 of the donors reported 250 to 300 Gb of sequence data and roughly 100 million unique TCR beta sequences from roughly 200 million T cells. Typing coverage varied by locus: 629-630 donors for A, B, C, DRB1 and DQB1; approximately 520 for DQA1; about 570 for DPA1; around 450 for DPB1. All discovery cohort repertoires had been generated on a single sequencing platform. The genetic ancestry cluster associated with self-reported Caucasian donors included 81% of the 398 genotyped donors. Using immunosequencing, the study profiled T cell repertoires from 640 or so subjects and related those repertoires to cytomegalovirus serostatus. Rather than using new phenotypic data, the later analysis identified candidate immune exposures from TCR beta sequences and from how often those sequences occurred across donors. In a later genetic analysis, genome-wide SNP genotypes for about three fifths of the roughly 670 donors were used, and that subset was treated as a discovery cohort. Across some 400 genotyped donors of the cohort, an average of roughly 200,000 unique TCR beta nucleotide sequences per donor were sequenced, and approximately 19% of those sequences were non-productive. Besides the first cohort of 500 to 700 subjects, a separate validation cohort made up of over 100 different subjects was used. To study patterns of TCR occurrence, a later analysis re-analyzed previously published TCR beta repertoires from just over 650 donors and added high-resolution HLA genotyping. An earlier analysis of 587 of the donors used high-throughput TCR beta sequencing to judge whether each TCR beta V gene segment behaved as functional or pseudogenic. Donor age, sex, ethnicity and CMV serostatus were compiled alongside the repertoire data. Because of strong linkage in the cohort, roughly 5 DR-DQ haplotypes were treated as single units for association and clustering. The study was designed to test whether signatures of past pathogen exposure could be identified by cataloging public T cell receptors. An early release that covered about 600 HLA-typed donors contained approximately 300 gigabases of sequencing data and approximately 85 million unique TCR sequences. HLA typing covered class I and class II loci at four-digit resolution. High-throughput TCR immunosequencing, statistical association of individual TCRs with disease status, and machine learning were combined to predict cytomegalovirus infection status. The study at large found these results: In a later analysis, about 16,000 TCR beta sequences were associated with specific HLA alleles at a false discovery rate of 0.05. Cytomegalovirus status was reported to be diagnosed by the classifier with high specificity and sensitivity in both the original and validation cohorts. According to a later genetic analysis, donors in an Asian-associated ancestry cluster had fewer N-insertions in productive TCRs than the approximately 650-donor mean. While some public TCRs were present in many individuals, most TCR sequences turned up only very rarely across donors. CMV serostatus was the only immune exposure information available for the cohort. A further reported finding was that TCR beta sequences accurately predicted the HLA-A and HLA-B alleles for most subjects in the first cohort. When HLA alleles, especially DR and DQ, strongly co-occurred, attributing TCR associations to individual alleles was difficult. The authors suggested that the approach could potentially be extended to other disease states and immunological phenotypes. A later analysis found that TCR association rates varied across HLA loci, with DRB1 alleles showing the most associated TCRs and HLA-C alleles the fewest. The presence/absence analyses assumed that sequencing depth was roughly uniform across donors, and that assumption may not be true. A later analysis reported that several top co-occurrence clusters appeared linked to parvovirus B19, influenza, CMV and Epstein-Barr virus. Most CMV-associated TCR beta chains appeared to be HLA-restricted in a later analysis, and the HLA associations seemed to be driven largely by CMV exposure. An association between a missense DCLRE1C variant and V-gene and J-gene trimming of TCR beta chains was found in a later genetic analysis and replicated in an independent cohort. In a later analysis, HLA-associated TCR beta chains were found to be more clonally expanded and to have lower generation probabilities than equally common non-associated chains. In the study, 164 TCR beta chains were listed as associated with cytomegalovirus. The sequencing pipeline was judged likely to have produced a cluster of highly shared sequence variants as a technical artifact. In this cohort, only TCR beta chains were sequenced, and detectable features were limited by the absence of alpha or paired-chain data. A few of the identified cytomegalovirus-associated TCR beta chains were confirmed in vitro to be specific for cytomegalovirus antigens. The 87-base-pair reads could not distinguish some IMGT-functional V segments, including TRBV6-2 and TRBV6-3, so those segments were excluded. HLA typing was unavailable for some donors at each locus, so association tests used only the typed subset. Because counts were too low, seventeen rarely observed V segments, including chromosome 9 orphons, were left out of the earlier analysis of 500 to 750 of the donors. Linkage disequilibrium might explain the correlated functional status among segregating V segments, but an unknown experimental factor could not be excluded. In an earlier analysis of a few hundred of the donors, most TCR beta V segments were observed in productive rearrangements about 90% or about 30% of the time, broadly matching IMGT annotations.

The library was built by means of the immunoSEQ multiplex PCR assay. For the multiplex PCR, a mixture combining 60 forward primers for TCR Vbeta segments and 13 reverse primers for TCR Jbeta segments was used. The CDR3 region of rearranged TCR beta genes was amplified from genomic DNA with a multiplex PCR assay. The amplified TCR beta libraries were sequenced on the Illumina HiSeq System as 87-base-pair reads. Concerning the study's data processing: A later analysis tallied about 77 million unique TCR beta chains across the 640 or so repertoires, and about 10 million of those chains were shared by two or more donors. Raw reads were error-corrected and collapsed into unique sequences with a nearest-neighbor algorithm that merged closely related sequences to remove PCR and sequencing errors. V, D and J gene segments were assigned by aligning CDR3 sequences to IMGT reference sequences. For a sequence to be retained, a match of at least six nucleotides to both a V gene segment and a J gene segment was required. Rearrangements were classified as productive when the CDR3 lacked stop codons and remained in frame with V and J, and all other rearrangements were classified as non-productive. Following IMGT convention, CDR3 was defined as the stretch from the second conserved V-encoded cysteine to the conserved J-encoded phenylalanine. The earlier analysis of about 500 of the donors excluded sequences that lacked an unambiguous match to a single V gene segment. In an earlier analysis of some 590 of the donors, V segments were called functional above 56.7% productive rearrangements and were called segregating when the between-donor standard deviation exceeded 5%. A statistical classification framework was built for diagnosing cytomegalovirus status from the catalog of TCR beta chain sequences. In a later analysis, V and J genes were assigned by comparing TCR nucleotide sequences against IMGT/GENE-DB human TR gene sequences. In a later analysis, CDR3 sequences and most-parsimonious VDJ recombination scenarios were assigned using the TCRdist pipeline. In a later analysis, every TCR beta chain was defined by the combination of its CDR3 amino acid sequence and its V-gene family, and reads without a unique V-gene family were dropped. A later analysis removed 550 to 650 highly shared, low-generation-probability nucleotide sequences to deal with suspected cross-contamination and a sequencing artifact. For each public chain, a later analysis derived a clonal expansion index from normalized ranks of inferred template counts within each repertoire. In a later analysis, generation probabilities were computed using a VDJ recombination model fitted to out-of-frame rearrangements, and the results were checked against IGoR. A later analysis scored TCR-TCR, TCR-HLA and TCR-CMV co-occurrence with hypergeometric tests, applying a repertoire-size bias correction to TCR pairs. In a later analysis, false discovery rates were estimated by permuting HLA or CMV assignments 20 times. In a later analysis, co-occurring TCRs were grouped with DBSCAN, and TCRdist sequence similarity was added when clustering was performed within HLA-allele-positive subsets. For co-occurrence clustering, repertoires with fewer than 30,000 or more than 120,000 public chains were excluded, along with five or six repertoires with anomalous nucleotide sharing. In TCRdb, the immuneACCESS table is reduced to in-frame sequences with V and J assigned. These tables do not hold every clone; where another copy was compared, an unresolved V gene accounts for under half, and the others remain unexplained. V, J and clone size reflect that table, while D and trimming were determined from the DNA. This sample comprises 150,000 or so clones, 79% of them detected only once. Clones ranked in the top ten supply approximately 6.9% of the sample.

Its CDR3 holds 13 amino acids, cysteine through phenylalanine. The CDR3 DNA has 39 bases and is translated from base 1. V is pruned by 9 bases and J by 3 bases, leaving 4 bases of the junction without a gene match. In the germline V gene (reference sequence), CDR1 corresponds to LNHDA and CDR2 to SQIVND. The cohort consisted of 600 to 750 healthy bone marrow donors. At the time of sampling, all cohort members were nominally healthy, though unrecorded immune exposures were likely present. The donor tested CMV seropositive, placing the donor among the 250 to 300 seropositive members of the cohort. A peripheral blood sample was provided by each donor, and peripheral blood mononuclear cells were used for TCR beta sequencing. The Qiagen DNeasy Blood Extraction Kit was used to extract genomic DNA from the blood cell samples. As to this clone: What antigen it recognizes has not been identified. No base quality information exists; no much larger clone differs at one position.

The TCR comes from a middle-aged woman in good health and CMV-seropositive. The chain is assembled from TRBV19 and TRBJ2-3, with 9 junctional bases fitting TRBD1. Source material: PBMCs. The base sequence is TGTGCCAGCCGGACAGGGGCGACAGATACGCAGTATTTT. It translates to CASRTGATDTQYF.